These 32 T cell receptor beta chains were sequenced from one sample in a study of T cell responses to AZD1222 COVID-19 vaccine. Sequencing used immunoSEQ multiplex PCR; TCRdb keeps in-frame clones, though not all of them. The sample includes about 100,000 clones, more than 90% seen only once; the top ten take about 1.2%. Source: peripheral blood, taken on day 0 of AZD1222 vaccination. Receptor source: an adult in good health.

The chain carries TRBV28 and TRBJ2-1; the D is unclear. V lost 7 bases and J lost 0, with 25 bases in between. This CDR3 contains 19 residues. Germline lookup yields CDR1 MDHEN and CDR2 SYDVKM. Here the CDR3 DNA reads TGTGCCAGCACCATTCTCGGATTCACGGATCACAGCTCCTACAATGAGCAGTTCTTC. It encodes CASTILGFTDHSSYNEQFF. The full variable domain, in which reference TRBV28 and TRBJ2-1 provide the parts outside the CDR3, is DVKVTQSSRYLVKRTGEKVFLECVQDMDHENMFWYRQDPGLGLRLIYFSYDVKMKEKGDIPEGYSVSREKKERFSLILESASTNQTSMYLCASTILGFTDHSSYNEQFFGPGTRLTVL.

The V and J genes are TRBV6-2 or TRBV6-3 and TRBJ1-5, with 7 positions matching TRBD1. This CDR3 has 14 residues. Trimming at V came to 5 bases and at J to 4 bases, leaving 5 bases not matched to a gene. CDR1 MNHEY and CDR2 SVGEGT come from the germline V gene. CDR3 in DNA: TGTGCCAGCAGTCGACAGGGCGAGAATCAGCCCCAGCATTTT. Translated: CASSRQGENQPQHF.

This chain connects TRBV5-1 to TRBJ2-1; TRBD1 might be the D (6 bases). CDR1 is SGHRS and CDR2 is YFSETQ in the germline V gene. The length of the CDR3 is 15 residues. Trimming pared 4 bases from V and 8 bases from J, leaving 19 bases between. The CDR3 region is CASSLWQGPWDEQFF. In DNA, the CDR3 is TGCGCCAGCAGCCTGTGGCAGGGGCCCTGGGATGAGCAGTTCTTC.

The chain carries TRBV6-5 and TRBJ1-1; 8 nucleotides match TRBD1. The length of the CDR3 is 13 residues. The junction had 7 bases not matched to a gene; V was cut back by 8 bases and J by 5 bases. Germline V gene lookup returns CDR1 MNHEY and CDR2 SVGAGI. CDR3 region: CASLSTGDTEAFF. The CDR3 DNA reads as TGTGCCAGCCTTTCGACAGGGGATACTGAAGCTTTCTTT.

The chain joins TRBV19 to TRBJ2-3; unclear D gene. Germline V lookup: CDR1 LNHDA, CDR2 SQIVND (reference sequence). This CDR3 spans 15 amino acids. The V end was cut by 3 bases, the J end by 1 base, with 11 bases between. The CDR3 bases are TGTGCCAGTAGTATTATTGTGGTTGGCACAGATACGCAGTATTTT. It specifies CASSIIVVGTDTQYF. The whole variable domain, remainder taken from reference TRBV19 and TRBJ2-3, is DGGITQSPKYLFRKEGQNVTLSCEQNLNHDAMYWYRQDPGQGLRLIYYSQIVNDFQKGDIAEGYSVSREKKESFPLTVTSAQKNPTAFYLCASSIIVVGTDTQYFGPGTRLTVL.

This clone came up once. The chain has TRBV6-5 and TRBJ2-1; TRBD1 aligns across 9 bases. CDR1 is MNHEY and CDR2 is SVGAGI in the germline V gene. This CDR3 is built from 15 residues. Losses at the gene ends were 5 bases for V and 8 bases for J; bases not matched to a gene: 10. DNA of the CDR3: TGTGCCAGCAGTCCAAGACAGGGGGTAGTCTATGAGCAGTTCTTC. It codes for CASSPRQGVVYEQFF.

V and J are TRBV11-2 and TRBJ2-7, with TRBD1 identical over 9 bases. Germline loops: CDR1 SGHAT, CDR2 FQNNGV. With V trimmed by 1 base and J by 6 bases, 7 bases remained unmatched. The CDR3 runs to 15 residues. CDR3 DNA: TGTGCCAGCAGCTTAGCCGGACAGGGGTTGATCGAGCAGTACTTC. Its protein is CASSLAGQGLIEQYF.

This rearrangement joins TRBV11-3 to TRBJ2-2; the match to TRBD1 covers 8 bases. V dropped 5 bases and J dropped 3; count of bases not matched to a gene: 5. This CDR3 is 15 amino acids long. CDR1 and CDR2 (germline): SGHNT, YENEEA. In nucleotides, the CDR3 is TGTGCCAGCAGCCGAAACAGGGGGGACACCGGGGAGCTGTTTTTT. This sequence encodes CASSRNRGDTGELFF.

This clone showed up just once. This chain joins TRBV5-1 and TRBJ2-7; D might be TRBD2 (5 bases). Germline CDR1 reads SGHRS; CDR2 reads YFSETQ. The CDR3 contains 18 residues. Trimming removed 0 bases at V and 0 bases at J, with 19 bases between. The chain's CDR3 is CASSLGGRTPSLSYEQYF. The CDR3 DNA sequence: TGCGCCAGCAGCTTGGGTGGGAGAACCCCCTCCCTCTCCTACGAGCAGTACTTC.

The chain is built from TRBV4-2 and TRBJ2-7, with 9 nucleotides matching TRBD1. J gave up 1 base and V 8 bases, and 6 bases lay outside the gene matches. This CDR3 contains 14 residues. Per germline, CDR1 LGHNA and CDR2 YNFKEQ. CDR3 DNA: TGTGCCAGCTCTTGGACAGGGGCATCCTACGAGCAGTACTTC. The encoded protein is CASSWTGASYEQYF.

Here the CDR3 reads CAISETMAGSHNEQFF. The CDR3 DNA reads TGTGCCATCAGTGAGACCATGGCAGGGAGTCACAATGAGCAGTTCTTC. J is TRBJ2-1 and V is TRBV10-3, with D perhaps TRBD1 or TRBD2 (5 bases each). The CDR3 has 16 residues. V was trimmed by 2 bases and J by 5 bases, leaving 16 bases between them. Germline-derived CDR1 and CDR2 are ENHRY and SYGVKD.

J is TRBJ2-2 and V is TRBV7-2, with 8 bases lining up with TRBD2. Looked up from germline, CDR1 is SGHTA and CDR2 is FQGNSA. The CDR3 has 15 amino acids. V shed 5 bases, J shed 5 bases, and the junction held 7 bases outside the gene matches. The CDR3 DNA reads TGTGCCAGCAGCCACCGGGAGGGCGGGACCGGGGAGCTGTTTTTT. Protein sequence: CASSHREGGTGELFF.

This clone came up once. The chain carries TRBV19 and TRBJ2-7, with D hard to call. Trimming stripped 7 bases from V and 0 bases from J, with 16 bases between. The CDR3 sequence is 15 residues long. Germline V gene lookup returns CDR1 LNHDA and CDR2 SQIVND (reference sequence). In DNA, the CDR3 is TGTGCCAGTACCACTCTGGAGACATGCTCCTACGAGCAGTACTTC. Residues: CASTTLETCSYEQYF.

This rearrangement joins TRBV6-2 or TRBV6-3 to TRBJ2-7; D possibly corresponds to TRBD2 (6 bases). The V gene lost 6 bases and the J gene lost 0 bases, with 12 bases spanning the gap. The CDR3 has 14 amino acids. The germline CDR1 and CDR2 sequences are MNHEY and SVGEGT. In nucleotides, the CDR3 is TGTGCCAGCAGCATTTCGACTAGCTCCTACGAGCAGTACTTC. The encoded protein is CASSISTSSYEQYF.

This chain uses TRBV4-2 with TRBJ2-2, with 7 bases aligning to TRBD1. This CDR3 comprises 16 residues. The germline gives CDR1 LGHNA, CDR2 YNFKEQ. V was clipped by 2 bases and J by 2 bases; unmatched bases: 5. The CDR3 bases are TGTGCCAGCAGCCAAAGACAGGGTCCAAACACCGGGGAGCTGTTTTTT. This sequence encodes CASSQRQGPNTGELFF.

This clone was seen only a few times. The chain carries TRBV7-9 and TRBJ2-7; 10 nucleotides align to TRBD2. Germline V gene data show CDR1 as SEHNR and CDR2 as FQNEAQ (reference sequence). The CDR3 is 15 residues long. The junction had 10 bases not matched to a gene; V was cut back by 6 bases and J by 5 bases. CDR3 loop: CASRKNSGGNHEQYF. CDR3 nucleotide sequence: TGTGCCAGCAGAAAAAATAGCGGGGGGAACCACGAGCAGTACTTC.

The rearrangement joins TRBV7-3 to TRBJ2-5, with 8 bases lining up with TRBD1. Germline CDR1 reads SGHTA; CDR2 reads FQGTGA. V was clipped by 2 bases and J by 4 bases; unmatched bases: 12. This CDR3 comprises 17 residues. CDR3 residues: CASSLETGSRGRETQYF. CDR3 DNA sequence: TGTGCCAGCAGCTTAGAAACAGGAAGCAGGGGGCGAGAGACCCAGTACTTC.

This rearrangement joins TRBV19 to TRBJ1-4; D gene unclear. Germline CDR1 reads LNHDA; CDR2 reads SQIVND (reference sequence). Trimming shortened V by 0 bases and J by 12 bases, and 14 bases separated the two germline ends. This CDR3 spans 14 amino acids. The CDR3: CASSIDRGSVELFF. Here the CDR3 DNA reads TGTGCCAGTAGTATAGATCGCGGCTCTGTAGAACTGTTTTTT. Variable domain in full (rest from reference TRBV19 and TRBJ1-4): DGGITQSPKYLFRKEGQNVTLSCEQNLNHDAMYWYRQDPGQGLRLIYYSQIVNDFQKGDIAEGYSVSREKKESFPLTVTSAQKNPTAFYLCASSIDRGSVELFFGSGTQLSVL.

V gene TRBV7-2 combines with J gene TRBJ1-1; 8 positions agree with TRBD1. Losses at the gene ends were 3 bases for V and 0 bases for J; bases not matched to a gene: 6. The CDR3 runs to 16 residues. Germline V gene sequence: CDR1 SGHTA, CDR2 FQGNSA. CDR3 sequence reads: CASSLGRGRMNTEAFF. In DNA form, the CDR3 reads TGTGCCAGCAGCTTGGGCAGGGGGCGAATGAACACTGAAGCTTTCTTT.

The chain links TRBV18 to TRBJ1-1, with 7 bases fitting TRBD1. This CDR3 comprises 14 residues. Trimming took 9 bases from V and 3 from J; bases not matched to a gene: 10. Germline assignment: CDR1 KGHSH and CDR2 LQKENI. The CDR3 sequence: CASTKQGLHTEAFF. The CDR3 DNA sequence: TGTGCCAGTACGAAACAGGGGCTACACACTGAAGCTTTCTTT.

This chain connects TRBV30 to TRBJ1-2, with D tentatively TRBD1 (5 bases). Trimming took off 2 bases at V and 4 bases at J, with 14 bases between the two ends. CDR1 GTSNPN and CDR2 SVGIG come from the germline V gene (reference sequence). The CDR3 covers 14 residues. The CDR3 is CAWSIAGRGYGYTF. The CDR3 DNA reads as TGTGCCTGGAGTATTGCAGGGAGGGGCTATGGCTACACCTTC.

This chain joins TRBV18 and TRBJ1-2; D gene uncertain. The V gene lost 4 bases and the J gene lost 7 bases, with 13 bases spanning the gap. From germline, CDR1 is KGHSH and CDR2 LQKENI. The CDR3 is 13 residues long. The CDR3 protein is CASSRSDGVGYTF. The DNA of the CDR3 is TGTGCCAGCTCACGGTCCGACGGCGTTGGCTACACCTTC.

The chain couples TRBV7-8 to TRBJ2-1; possible D gene TRBD1, 6 bases. This CDR3 contains 14 residues. Germline lookup yields CDR1 SGHVS and CDR2 FQNEAQ. V was pared by 1 base and J by 6 bases, with 10 bases between. The CDR3: CASSLDADSNEQFF. The DNA for the CDR3 is TGTGCCAGCAGCTTAGACGCGGACAGCAATGAGCAGTTCTTC.

The V and J genes are TRBV5-8 and TRBJ2-1, with D unclear. Germline V CDR1 and CDR2: SGHTS, YDEGEE. The CDR3 extends over 11 amino acids. V was pared by 4 bases and J by 9 bases, with 8 bases between. The CDR3 sequence is CASSLTVEQFF. The CDR3 DNA sequence: TGTGCCAGCAGCCTGACGGTTGAGCAGTTCTTC.

This chain links TRBV19 with TRBJ2-1; 15 nucleotides agree with TRBD2. This CDR3 comprises 16 residues. V shed 3 bases and J 6 bases; nucleotides not matched to a gene: 3. Germline lookup yields CDR1 LNHDA and CDR2 SQIVND (reference sequence). The CDR3 sequence: CASSIRTSGRANEQFF. The CDR3 DNA follows: TGTGCCAGTAGTATTAGGACTAGCGGGAGGGCCAATGAGCAGTTCTTC.

The CDR3 nucleotides read TGTGCCAGCAGCTTAGACAGGCCTAGCAATCAGCCCCAGCATTTT. This encodes CASSLDRPSNQPQHF. V is TRBV7-2 and J is TRBJ1-5, with D perhaps TRBD1 (5 bases). In germline, CDR1 is SGHTA, CDR2 FQGNSA. The CDR3 sequence is 15 residues long. The V gene lost 1 base and the J gene lost 0 bases, with 7 bases spanning the gap.

The rearrangement uses TRBV11-3 and TRBJ2-5; D gene ambiguous. Germline CDR1 SGHNT, CDR2 YENEEA. There are 11 residues in the CDR3. V was pared by 1 base and J by 7 bases, with 4 bases between. The CDR3 sequence: CASSLAVTQYF. In nucleotides, the CDR3 is TGTGCCAGCAGCTTAGCGGTGACCCAGTACTTC.

The CDR3 sequence: CASRPEWPSPYSNQPQHF. The CDR3 coding sequence is TGTGCCAGCAGACCCGAGTGGCCTAGCCCCTATAGCAATCAGCCCCAGCATTTT. V and J are TRBV27 and TRBJ1-5; D is unclear. Between the trimmed V and J ends, which lost 6 bases and 0 bases, there was a span of 21 bases. This CDR3 is 18 amino acids long. In germline, CDR1 is MNHEY, CDR2 SMNVEV (reference sequence).

This sequence joins TRBV3-1 (or the pseudogene TRBV3-2) and TRBJ2-2; D assignment may be TRBD1 or TRBD2 (6 bases each). This CDR3 is 14 amino acids long. Between the trimmed V and J ends, which lost 8 bases and 8 bases, there was a span of 18 bases. Germline V gene data show CDR1 as LGHDT and CDR2 as YNNKEL (reference sequence). CDR3 amino acids: CASRRAQGWGELFF. The DNA for the CDR3 is TGTGCCAGCCGGAGGGCCCAGGGGTGGGGGGAGCTGTTTTTT.

The gene calls are TRBV6-1 and TRBJ1-5; D is undetermined. Trimming stripped 2 bases from V and 5 bases from J, with 7 bases between. The CDR3 is 13 amino acids. CDR1 is MNHNS, CDR2 SASEGT, per germline. This CDR3 reads CASSEQRYQPQHF. The CDR3 DNA is TGTGCCAGCAGTGAACAGCGATATCAGCCCCAGCATTTT.

This chain uses TRBV5-1 with TRBJ2-5; no clear D. V lost 0 bases and J lost 5, with 8 bases in between. The CDR3 has 13 amino acids. Germline V gene lookup returns CDR1 SGHRS and CDR2 YFSETQ. CDR3 nucleotides: TGCGCCAGCAGCTTGGTTTCCTGGGAGACCCAGTACTTC. Its protein product is CASSLVSWETQYF.

The J gene is TRBJ1-4, the V gene TRBV2, with D uncertain. The CDR3 runs to 16 residues. CDR1 and CDR2 from the germline V gene are SNHLY and FYNNEI. V shed 0 bases and J shed 2 bases, with 10 bases lying between them. CDR3 amino acids: CASSEAQTNTNEKLFF. The CDR3 DNA sequence: TGTGCCAGCAGTGAAGCGCAGACAAACACTAATGAAAAACTGTTTTTT. The variable domain in full, with the rest retrieved from reference TRBV2 and TRBJ1-4, is EPEVTQTPSHQVTQMGQEVILRCVPISNHLYFYWYRQILGQKVEFLVSFYNNEISEKSEIFDDQFSVERPDGSNFTLKIRSTKLEDSAMYFCASSEAQTNTNEKLFFGSGTQLSVL.